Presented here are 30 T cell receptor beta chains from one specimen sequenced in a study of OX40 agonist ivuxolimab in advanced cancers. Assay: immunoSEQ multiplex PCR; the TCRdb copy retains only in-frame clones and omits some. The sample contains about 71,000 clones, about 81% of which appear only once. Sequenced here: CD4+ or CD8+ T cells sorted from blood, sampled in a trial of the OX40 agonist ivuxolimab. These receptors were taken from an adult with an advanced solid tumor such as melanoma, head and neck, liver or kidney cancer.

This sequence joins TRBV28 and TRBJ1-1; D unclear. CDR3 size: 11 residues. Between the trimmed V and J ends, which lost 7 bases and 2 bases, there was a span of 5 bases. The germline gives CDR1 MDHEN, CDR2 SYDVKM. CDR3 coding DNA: TGTGCCAGCATCTTTAACACTGAAGCTTTCTTT. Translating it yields CASIFNTEAFF.

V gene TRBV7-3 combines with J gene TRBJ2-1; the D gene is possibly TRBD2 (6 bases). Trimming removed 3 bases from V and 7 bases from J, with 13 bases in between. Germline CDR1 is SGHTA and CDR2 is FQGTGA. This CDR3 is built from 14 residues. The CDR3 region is CASSFNAGGNEQFF. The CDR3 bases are TGTGCCAGCAGCTTTAACGCCGGGGGTAATGAGCAGTTCTTC.

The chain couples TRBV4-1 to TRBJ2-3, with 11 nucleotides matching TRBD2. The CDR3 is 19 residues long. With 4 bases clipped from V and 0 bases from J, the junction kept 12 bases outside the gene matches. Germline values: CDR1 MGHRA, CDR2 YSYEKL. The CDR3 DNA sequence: TGCGCCAGCAGCCGCGTACTAGCGGGGGCCGAAATTAGCACAGATACGCAGTATTTT. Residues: CASSRVLAGAEISTDTQYF.

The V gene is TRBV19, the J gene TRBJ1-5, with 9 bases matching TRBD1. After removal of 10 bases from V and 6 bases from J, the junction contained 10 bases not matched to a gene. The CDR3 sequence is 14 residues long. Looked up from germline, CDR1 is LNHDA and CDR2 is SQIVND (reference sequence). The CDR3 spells CATAGQGGGQPQHF. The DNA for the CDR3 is TGTGCCACCGCGGGACAGGGTGGTGGTCAGCCCCAGCATTTT.

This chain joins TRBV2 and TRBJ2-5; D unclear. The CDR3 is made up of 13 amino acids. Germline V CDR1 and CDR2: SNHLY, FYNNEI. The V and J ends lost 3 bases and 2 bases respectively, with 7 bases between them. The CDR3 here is CASSDMGQETQYF. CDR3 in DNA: TGTGCCAGCAGTGATATGGGTCAAGAGACCCAGTACTTC. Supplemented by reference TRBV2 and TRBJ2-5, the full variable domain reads EPEVTQTPSHQVTQMGQEVILRCVPISNHLYFYWYRQILGQKVEFLVSFYNNEISEKSEIFDDQFSVERPDGSNFTLKIRSTKLEDSAMYFCASSDMGQETQYFGPGTRLLVL.

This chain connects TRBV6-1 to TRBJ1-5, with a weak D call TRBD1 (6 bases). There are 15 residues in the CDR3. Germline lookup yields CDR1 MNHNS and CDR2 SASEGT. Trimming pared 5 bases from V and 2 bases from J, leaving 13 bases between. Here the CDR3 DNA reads TGTGCCAGCAGTAAGGGGGGGCTGGGCAATCAGCCCCAGCATTTT. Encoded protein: CASSKGGLGNQPQHF.

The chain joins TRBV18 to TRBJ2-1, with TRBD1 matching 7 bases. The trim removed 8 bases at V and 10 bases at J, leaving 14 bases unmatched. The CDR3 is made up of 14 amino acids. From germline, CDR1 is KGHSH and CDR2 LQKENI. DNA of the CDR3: TGTGCCAGCCAGGGACAGAGATCAATCAGGGAGCAGTTCTTC. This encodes CASQGQRSIREQFF.

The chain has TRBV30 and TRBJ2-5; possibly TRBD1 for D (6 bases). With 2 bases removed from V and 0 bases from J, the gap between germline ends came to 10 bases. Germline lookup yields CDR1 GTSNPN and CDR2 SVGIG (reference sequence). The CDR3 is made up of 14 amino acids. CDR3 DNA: TGTGCCTGGAGTAGGGGGACCGACCAAGAGACCCAGTACTTC. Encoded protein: CAWSRGTDQETQYF.

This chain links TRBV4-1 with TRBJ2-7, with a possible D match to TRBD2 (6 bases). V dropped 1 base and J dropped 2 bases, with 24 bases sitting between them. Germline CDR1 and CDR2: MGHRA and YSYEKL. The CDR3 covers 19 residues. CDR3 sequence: CASSQVMTTNVGGAYEQYF. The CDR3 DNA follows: TGCGCCAGCAGCCAAGTAATGACGACAAACGTGGGGGGAGCCTACGAGCAGTACTTC.

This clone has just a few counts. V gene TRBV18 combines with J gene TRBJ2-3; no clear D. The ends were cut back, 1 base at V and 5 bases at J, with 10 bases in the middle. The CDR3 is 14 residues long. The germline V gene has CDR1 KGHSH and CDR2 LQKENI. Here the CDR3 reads CASSPQTLRDTQYF. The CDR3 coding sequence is TGTGCCAGCTCACCACAAACCCTTCGAGATACGCAGTATTTT.

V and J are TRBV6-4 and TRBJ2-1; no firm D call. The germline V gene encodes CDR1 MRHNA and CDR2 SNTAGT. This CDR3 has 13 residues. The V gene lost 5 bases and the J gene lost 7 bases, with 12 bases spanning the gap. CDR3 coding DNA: TGTGCCAGCAGTCCTAATCCGCCGAATGAGCAGTTCTTC. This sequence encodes CASSPNPPNEQFF.

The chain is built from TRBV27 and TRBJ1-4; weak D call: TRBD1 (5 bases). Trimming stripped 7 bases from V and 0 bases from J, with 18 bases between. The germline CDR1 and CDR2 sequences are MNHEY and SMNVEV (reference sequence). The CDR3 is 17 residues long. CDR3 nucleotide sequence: TGTGCCAGCAAGAAAGGGGAAGAAGGGCCAACTAATGAAAAACTGTTTTTT. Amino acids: CASKKGEEGPTNEKLFF. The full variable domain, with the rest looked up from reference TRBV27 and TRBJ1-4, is EAQVTQNPRYLITVTGKKLTVTCSQNMNHEYMSWYRQDPGLGLRQIYYSMNVEVTDKGDVPEGYKVSRKEKRNFPLILESPSPNQTSLYFCASKKGEEGPTNEKLFFGSGTQLSVL.

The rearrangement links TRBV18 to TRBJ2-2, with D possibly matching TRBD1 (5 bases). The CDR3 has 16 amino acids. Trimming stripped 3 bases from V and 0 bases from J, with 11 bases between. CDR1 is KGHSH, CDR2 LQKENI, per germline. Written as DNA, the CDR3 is TGTGCCAGCTCACCGAGACAGACAGCGAACACCGGGGAGCTGTTTTTT. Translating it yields CASSPRQTANTGELFF.

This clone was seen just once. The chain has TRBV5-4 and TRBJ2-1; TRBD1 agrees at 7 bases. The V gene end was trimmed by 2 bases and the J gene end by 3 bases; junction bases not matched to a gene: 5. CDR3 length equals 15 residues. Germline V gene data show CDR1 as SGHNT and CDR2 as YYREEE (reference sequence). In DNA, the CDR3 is TGTGCCAGCAGCTTTAGGGGGCCTAGCTACAATGAGCAGTTCTTC. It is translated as CASSFRGPSYNEQFF.

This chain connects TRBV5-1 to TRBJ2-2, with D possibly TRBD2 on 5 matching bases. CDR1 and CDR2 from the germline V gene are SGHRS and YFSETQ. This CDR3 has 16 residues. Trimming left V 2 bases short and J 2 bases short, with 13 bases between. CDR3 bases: TGCGCCAGCAGCTTACTAGGATCCCCCAACACCGGGGAGCTGTTTTTT. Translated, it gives CASSLLGSPNTGELFF.

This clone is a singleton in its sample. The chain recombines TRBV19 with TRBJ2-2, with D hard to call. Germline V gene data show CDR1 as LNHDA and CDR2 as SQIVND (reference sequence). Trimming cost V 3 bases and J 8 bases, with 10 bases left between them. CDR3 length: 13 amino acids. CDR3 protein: CASSIRSMGELFF. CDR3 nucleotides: TGTGCCAGTAGTATTAGGTCAATGGGGGAGCTGTTTTTT.

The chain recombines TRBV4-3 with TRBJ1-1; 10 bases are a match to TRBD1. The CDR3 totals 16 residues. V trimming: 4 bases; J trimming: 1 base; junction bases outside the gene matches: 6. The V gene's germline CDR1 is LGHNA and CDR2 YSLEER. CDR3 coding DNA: TGCGCCAGCAGCCTGGGACAGGGGAGTGGGAACACTGAAGCTTTCTTT. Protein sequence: CASSLGQGSGNTEAFF.

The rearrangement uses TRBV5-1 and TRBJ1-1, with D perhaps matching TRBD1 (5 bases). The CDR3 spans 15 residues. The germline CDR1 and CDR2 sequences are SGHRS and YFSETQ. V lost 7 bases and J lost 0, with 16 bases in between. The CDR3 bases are TGCGCCAGCGGGGGGAATTCGGGAGTGAACACTGAAGCTTTCTTT. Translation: CASGGNSGVNTEAFF.

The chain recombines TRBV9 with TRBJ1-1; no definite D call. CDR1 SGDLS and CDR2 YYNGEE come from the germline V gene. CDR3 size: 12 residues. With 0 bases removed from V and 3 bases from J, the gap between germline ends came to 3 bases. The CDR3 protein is CASSVGDTEAFF. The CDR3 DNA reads TGTGCCAGCAGCGTAGGGGACACTGAAGCTTTCTTT.

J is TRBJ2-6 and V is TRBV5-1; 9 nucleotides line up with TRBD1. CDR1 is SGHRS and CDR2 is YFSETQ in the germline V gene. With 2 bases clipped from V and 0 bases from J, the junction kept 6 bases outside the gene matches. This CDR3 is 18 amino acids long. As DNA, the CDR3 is TGCGCCAGCAGCTTTGCGGGACAGGGATCCTCTGGGGCCAACGTCCTGACTTTC. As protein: CASSFAGQGSSGANVLTF.

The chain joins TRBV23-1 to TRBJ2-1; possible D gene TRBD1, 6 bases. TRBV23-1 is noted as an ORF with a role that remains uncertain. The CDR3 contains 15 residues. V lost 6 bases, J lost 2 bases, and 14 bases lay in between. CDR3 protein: CASSSPGHPYNEQFF. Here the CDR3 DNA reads TGCGCCAGCAGCTCTCCGGGACATCCCTACAATGAGCAGTTCTTC.

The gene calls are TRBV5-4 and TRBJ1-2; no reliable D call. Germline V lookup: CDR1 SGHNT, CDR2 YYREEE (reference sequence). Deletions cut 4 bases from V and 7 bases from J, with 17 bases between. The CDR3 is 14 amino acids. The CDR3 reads CASSAPSFFSGYTF. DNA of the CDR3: TGTGCCAGCAGCGCCCCGAGTTTTTTCTCTGGCTACACCTTC. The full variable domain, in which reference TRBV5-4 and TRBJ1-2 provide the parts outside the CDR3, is ETGVTQSPTHLIKTRGQQVTLRCSSQSGHNTVSWYQQALGQGPQFIFQYYREEENGRGNFPPRFSGLQFPNYSSELNVNALELDDSALYLCASSAPSFFSGYTFGSGTRLTVV.

CDR3 residues: CASSETPRGLFYRNTEAFF. CDR3 nucleotides: TGTGCCAGCAGTGAAACTCCCAGGGGGCTTTTTTATAGGAACACTGAAGCTTTCTTT. This chain links TRBV6-1 with TRBJ1-1; the match to TRBD1 covers 8 bases. CDR1 and CDR2 from the germline V gene are MNHNS and SASEGT. Trimming at V came to 2 bases and at J to 1 base, leaving 15 bases not matched to a gene. This CDR3 contains 19 residues.

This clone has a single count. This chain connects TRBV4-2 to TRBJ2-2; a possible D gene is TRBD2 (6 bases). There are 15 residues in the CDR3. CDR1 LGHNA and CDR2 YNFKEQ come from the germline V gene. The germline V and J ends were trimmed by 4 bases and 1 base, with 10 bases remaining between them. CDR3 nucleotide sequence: TGTGCCAGCAGCCCAGGAGGGGTGAACACCGGGGAGCTGTTTTTT. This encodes CASSPGGVNTGELFF.

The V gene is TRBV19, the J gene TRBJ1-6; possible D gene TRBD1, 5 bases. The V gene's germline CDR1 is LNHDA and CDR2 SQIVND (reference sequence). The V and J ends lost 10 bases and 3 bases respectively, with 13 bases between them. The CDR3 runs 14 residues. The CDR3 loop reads CATTATDYNSPLHF. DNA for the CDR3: TGTGCCACCACCGCGACAGACTATAATTCACCCCTCCACTTT.

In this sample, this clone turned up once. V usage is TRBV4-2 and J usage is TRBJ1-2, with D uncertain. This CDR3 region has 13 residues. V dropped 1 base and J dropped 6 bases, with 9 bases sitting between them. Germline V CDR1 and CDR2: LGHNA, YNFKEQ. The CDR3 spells CASSQGRDNGYTF. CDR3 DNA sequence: TGTGCCAGCAGCCAAGGGCGTGACAATGGCTACACCTTC.

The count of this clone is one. CDR3 protein: CASSLPRSGANVLTF. CDR3 coding DNA: TGTGCCAGCTCACTACCCCGTTCTGGGGCCAACGTCCTGACTTTC. This chain connects TRBV18 to TRBJ2-6; D is unclear. V shed 4 bases and J shed 1 base, with 8 bases lying between them. Germline CDR1 KGHSH, CDR2 LQKENI. This CDR3 has 15 amino acids.

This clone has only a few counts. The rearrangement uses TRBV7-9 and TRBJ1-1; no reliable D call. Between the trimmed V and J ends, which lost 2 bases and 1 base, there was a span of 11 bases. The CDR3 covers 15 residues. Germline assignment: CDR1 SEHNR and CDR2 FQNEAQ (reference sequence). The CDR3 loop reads CASSLKGRTNTEAFF. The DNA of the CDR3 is TGTGCCAGCAGCTTAAAAGGACGGACGAACACTGAAGCTTTCTTT.

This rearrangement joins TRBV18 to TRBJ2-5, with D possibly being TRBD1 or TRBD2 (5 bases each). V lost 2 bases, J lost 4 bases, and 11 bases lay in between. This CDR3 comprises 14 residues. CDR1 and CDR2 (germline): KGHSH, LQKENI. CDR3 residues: CASSPNLGTETQYF. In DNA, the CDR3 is TGTGCCAGCTCACCAAATCTAGGGACAGAGACCCAGTACTTC.

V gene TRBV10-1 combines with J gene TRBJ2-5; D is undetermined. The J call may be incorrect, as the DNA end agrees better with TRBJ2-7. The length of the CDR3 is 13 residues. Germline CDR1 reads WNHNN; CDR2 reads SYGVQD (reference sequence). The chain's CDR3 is CASSVDGPYEQYF. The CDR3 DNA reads TGCGCCAGCAGTGTGGATGGGCCCTACGAGCAGTACTTC.